This TCR beta chain comes out of a study of cytomegalovirus exposure and HLA in healthy donors. CDR1 SNHLY and CDR2 FYNNEI come from the germline V gene. The CDR3 has 13 amino acids. The J segment lost 7 bases and the V segment lost 7 bases, leaving 9 bases of the junction unmatched. A word on this clone: Its antigen is not identified.

Both 60 Vbeta primers and 13 Jbeta primers went into the PCR. Clones were sequenced by immunoSEQ multiplex PCR, and TCRdb holds only the in-frame ones, with some missing. The sample lists around 90,000 clones; 60% to 65% were seen once. Those who donated were healthy bone marrow donors. Though probably carrying unrecorded immune exposures, donors were nominally healthy at sampling. General study points: When analyzed later, a missense DCLRE1C variant was found to be linked to TCR beta V- and J-gene trimming.

Sequencing was done on a sample of PBMCs. The TCR was taken from a human donor in good health. The V gene is TRBV2, the J gene TRBJ1-2; 7 bases map to TRBD1. In DNA form, the CDR3 reads TGTGCCAGCATTCAGGGGGGAAGGCGTGGCTACACCTTC. Translating it yields CASIQGGRRGYTF.